The T cell receptor (beta chain) under discussion was sequenced for a study of blood T cell repertoires in COVID-19. About the study: Donors in the United States, Italy and Spain gave samples during acute or convalescent COVID-19. In each case, the material was cDNA or gDNA derived from T cells, B-cell-depleted T cells, or PBMCs.

Enrolment of Seattle patients took place during active infection, and they were followed longitudinally. The V gene lost 4 bases and the J gene lost 7 bases, with 13 bases spanning the gap. CDR1 SEHNR and CDR2 FQNEAQ come from the germline V gene (reference sequence). This CDR3 region has 14 residues. As originally analysed: Reference gene primer amplification in the assay estimated nucleated cell counts. TCRdb keeps only in-frame clones here, not all; method: immunoSEQ multiplex PCR. That table furnishes V, J and clone size, whereas the DNA furnished D and trimming. The repertoire has approximately 500,000 clones, roughly nine tenths of them found once; the top ten carry over 0.7%.

The sample taken for sequencing was peripheral blood. The chain employs TRBV7-9 and TRBJ1-4; a weak D match, TRBD1 (5 bases). This clonotype was sampled from a young man with COVID-19, enrolled during active disease. The CDR3 coding sequence is TGTGCCAGCAGCTACGAATCGACAGTTGAAAAACTGTTTTTT. Translation gives CASSYESTVEKLFF.